This T cell receptor (beta chain) comes out of a study of identical twins. V was pared by 6 bases and J by 7 bases, with 12 bases between. The CDR3 consists of 13 residues. Germline CDR1 MNHEY, CDR2 SVGEGT. General study findings and limits: Twin pairs had excess sharing that was weaker in beta out-of-frame sequences. The study drew conclusions from cross-sectional statistical analysis, not from following the same donors. Zero-insertion analyses could be partly confounded by invariant MAIT and iNKT cells. Whereas memory repertoires showed no such difference, abundant cord blood beta clonotypes carried fewer insertions.

This clonotype has a count of ten or more. The target antigen is unknown. TCRdb re-analysed the 5' RACE reads in MiXCR, keeping a single row per CDR3 protein. The sample has about 240,000 distinct CDR3 sequences, 10% to 13% seen once; the top ten hold over 8%. This receptor was obtained from a man between 50 and 59 years old in good health. Sample: memory T cells sorted from blood. The chain combines TRBV6-2 or TRBV6-3 with TRBJ2-2; possibly TRBD1 for D (6 bases). As DNA, the CDR3 is TGTGCCAGCAGAGCTACAGGGATCGGGGAGCTGTTTTTT. Protein product: CASRATGIGELFF.